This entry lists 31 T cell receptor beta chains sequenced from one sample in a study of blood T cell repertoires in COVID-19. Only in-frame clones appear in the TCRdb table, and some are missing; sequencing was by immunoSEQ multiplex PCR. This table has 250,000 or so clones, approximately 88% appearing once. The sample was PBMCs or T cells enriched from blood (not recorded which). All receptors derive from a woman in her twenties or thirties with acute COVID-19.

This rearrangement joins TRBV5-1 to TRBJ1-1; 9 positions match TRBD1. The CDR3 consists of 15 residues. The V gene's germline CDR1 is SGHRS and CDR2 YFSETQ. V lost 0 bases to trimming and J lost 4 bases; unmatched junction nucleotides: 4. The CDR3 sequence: CASSLVGTGSTEAFF. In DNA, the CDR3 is TGCGCCAGCAGCTTGGTGGGGACAGGGTCCACTGAAGCTTTCTTT.

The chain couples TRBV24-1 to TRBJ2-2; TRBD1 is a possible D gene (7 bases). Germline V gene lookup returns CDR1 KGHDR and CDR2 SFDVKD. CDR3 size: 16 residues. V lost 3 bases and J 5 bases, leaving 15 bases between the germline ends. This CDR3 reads CATSDQDRAGTGELFF. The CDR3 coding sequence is TGTGCCACCAGTGATCAAGACAGGGCGGGGACCGGGGAGCTGTTTTTT.

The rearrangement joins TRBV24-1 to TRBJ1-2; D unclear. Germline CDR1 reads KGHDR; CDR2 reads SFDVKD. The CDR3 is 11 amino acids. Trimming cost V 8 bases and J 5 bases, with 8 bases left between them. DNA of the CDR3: TGTGCCACCACCGGGGATTATGGCTACACCTTC. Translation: CATTGDYGYTF.

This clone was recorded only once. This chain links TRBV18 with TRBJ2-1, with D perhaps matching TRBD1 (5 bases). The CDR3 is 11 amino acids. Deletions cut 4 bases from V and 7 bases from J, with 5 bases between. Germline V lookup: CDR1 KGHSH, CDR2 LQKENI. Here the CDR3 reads CASSQGNEQFF. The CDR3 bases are TGTGCCAGCTCACAGGGGAATGAGCAGTTCTTC.

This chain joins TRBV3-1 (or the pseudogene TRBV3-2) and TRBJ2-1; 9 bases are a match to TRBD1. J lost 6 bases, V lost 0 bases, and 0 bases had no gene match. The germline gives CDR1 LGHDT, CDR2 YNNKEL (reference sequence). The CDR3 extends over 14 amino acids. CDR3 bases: TGTGCCAGCAGCCAAGAGGACAGGGGCAATGAGCAGTTCTTC. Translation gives CASSQEDRGNEQFF.

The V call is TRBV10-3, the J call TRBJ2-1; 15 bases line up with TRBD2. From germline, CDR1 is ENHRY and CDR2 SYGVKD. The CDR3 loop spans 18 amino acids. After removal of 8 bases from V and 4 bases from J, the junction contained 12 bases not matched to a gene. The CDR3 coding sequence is TGTGCCATCGGAGTGTCCTTGGGACTAGCGGGGGGATACAATGAGCAGTTCTTC. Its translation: CAIGVSLGLAGGYNEQFF.

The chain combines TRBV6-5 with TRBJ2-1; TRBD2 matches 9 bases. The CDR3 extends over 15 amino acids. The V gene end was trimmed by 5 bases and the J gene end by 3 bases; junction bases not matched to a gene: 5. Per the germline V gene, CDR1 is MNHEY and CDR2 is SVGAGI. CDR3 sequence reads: CASSQEAGGYNEQFF. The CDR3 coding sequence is TGTGCCAGCAGTCAGGAAGCGGGGGGCTACAATGAGCAGTTCTTC.

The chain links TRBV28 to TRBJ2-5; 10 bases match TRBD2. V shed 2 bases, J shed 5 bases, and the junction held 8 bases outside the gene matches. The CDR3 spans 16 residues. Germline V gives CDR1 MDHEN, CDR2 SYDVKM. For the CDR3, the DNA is TGTGCCAGCAGTTTAAGAGCGGGGGGGCCCGGGGAGACCCAGTACTTC. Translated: CASSLRAGGPGETQYF.

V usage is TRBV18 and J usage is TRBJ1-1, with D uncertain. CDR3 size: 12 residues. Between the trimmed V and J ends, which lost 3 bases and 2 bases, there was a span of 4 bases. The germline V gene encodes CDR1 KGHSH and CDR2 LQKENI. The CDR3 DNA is TGTGCCAGCTCACCGTCTAACACTGAAGCTTTCTTT. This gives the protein CASSPSNTEAFF.

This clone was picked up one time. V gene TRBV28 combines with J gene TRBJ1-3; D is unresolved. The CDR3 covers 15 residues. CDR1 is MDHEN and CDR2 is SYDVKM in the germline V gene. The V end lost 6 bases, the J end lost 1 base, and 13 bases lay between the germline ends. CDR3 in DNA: TGTGCCAGCAGCCCCCTCAGCGGATCTGGAAACACCATATATTTT. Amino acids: CASSPLSGSGNTIYF.

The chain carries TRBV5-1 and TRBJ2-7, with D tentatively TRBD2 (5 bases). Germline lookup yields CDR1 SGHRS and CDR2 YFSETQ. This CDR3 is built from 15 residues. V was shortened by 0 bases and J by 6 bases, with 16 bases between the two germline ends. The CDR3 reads CASSLAGPIEGEQYF. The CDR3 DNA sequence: TGCGCCAGCAGCTTGGCGGGTCCTATCGAGGGCGAGCAGTACTTC.

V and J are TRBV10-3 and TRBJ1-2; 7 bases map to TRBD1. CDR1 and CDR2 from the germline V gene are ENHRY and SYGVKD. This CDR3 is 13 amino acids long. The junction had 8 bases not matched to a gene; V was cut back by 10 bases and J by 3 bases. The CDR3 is CASDNTGDYGYTF. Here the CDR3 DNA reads TGTGCCAGCGATAATACAGGGGACTATGGCTACACCTTC.

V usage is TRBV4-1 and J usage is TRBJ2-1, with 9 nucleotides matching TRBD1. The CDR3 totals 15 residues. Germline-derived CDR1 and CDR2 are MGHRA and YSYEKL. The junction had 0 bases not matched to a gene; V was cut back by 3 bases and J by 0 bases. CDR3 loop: CASSQGQGSYNEQFF. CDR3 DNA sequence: TGCGCCAGCAGCCAGGGACAGGGCTCCTACAATGAGCAGTTCTTC.

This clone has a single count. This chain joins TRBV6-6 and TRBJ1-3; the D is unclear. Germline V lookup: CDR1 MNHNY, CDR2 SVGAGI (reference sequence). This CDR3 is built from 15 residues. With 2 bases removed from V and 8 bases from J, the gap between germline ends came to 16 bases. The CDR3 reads CASSYIQTHRDTIYF. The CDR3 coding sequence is TGTGCCAGCAGTTACATCCAAACCCACCGGGACACCATATATTTT.

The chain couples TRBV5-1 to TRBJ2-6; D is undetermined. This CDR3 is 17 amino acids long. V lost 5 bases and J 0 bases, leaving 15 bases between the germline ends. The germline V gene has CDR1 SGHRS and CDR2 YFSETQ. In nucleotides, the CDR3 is TGCGCCAGCAGAGGTGGGCAGTTGGCCTCTGGGGCCAACGTCCTGACTTTC. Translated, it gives CASRGGQLASGANVLTF.

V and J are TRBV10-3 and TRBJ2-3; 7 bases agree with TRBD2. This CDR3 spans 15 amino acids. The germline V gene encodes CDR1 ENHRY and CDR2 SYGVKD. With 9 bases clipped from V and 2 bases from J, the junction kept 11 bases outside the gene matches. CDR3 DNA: TGTGCCATTCAGCGGCTAGCGGCTCCCACAGATACGCAGTATTTT. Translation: CAIQRLAAPTDTQYF.

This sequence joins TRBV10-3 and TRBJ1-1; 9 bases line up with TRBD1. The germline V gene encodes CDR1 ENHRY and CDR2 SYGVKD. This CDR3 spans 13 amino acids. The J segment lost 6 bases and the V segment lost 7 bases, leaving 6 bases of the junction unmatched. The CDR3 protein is CAIMGTGTSEAFF. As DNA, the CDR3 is TGTGCCATCATGGGGACAGGGACCTCTGAAGCTTTCTTT.

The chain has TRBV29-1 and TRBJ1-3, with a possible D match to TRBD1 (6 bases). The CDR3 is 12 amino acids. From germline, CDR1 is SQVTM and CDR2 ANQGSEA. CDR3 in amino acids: CSSRGSGNTIYF. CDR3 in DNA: TGCAGTTCCAGGGGTAGTGGAAACACCATATATTTT.

The CDR3 region is CASSLGDRPLGTEAFF. CDR3 sequence (DNA): TGTGCCAGCAGCTTGGGCGACAGGCCCTTAGGAACTGAAGCTTTCTTT. This sequence joins TRBV5-6 and TRBJ1-1; TRBD1 might be the D (6 bases). The germline CDR1 and CDR2 sequences are SGHDT and YYEEEE. The V and J ends lost 0 bases and 5 bases respectively, with 17 bases between them. The CDR3 covers 16 residues.

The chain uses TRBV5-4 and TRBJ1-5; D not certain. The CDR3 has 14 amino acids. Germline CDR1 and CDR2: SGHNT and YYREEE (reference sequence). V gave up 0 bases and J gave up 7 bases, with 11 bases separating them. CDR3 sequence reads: CASSLEGGGQPQHF. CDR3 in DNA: TGTGCCAGCAGCTTGGAGGGTGGAGGCCAGCCCCAGCATTTT.

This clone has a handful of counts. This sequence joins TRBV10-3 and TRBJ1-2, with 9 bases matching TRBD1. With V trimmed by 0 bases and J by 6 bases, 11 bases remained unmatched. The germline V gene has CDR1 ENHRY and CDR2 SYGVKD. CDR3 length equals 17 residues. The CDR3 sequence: CAISESGTGWEVDGYTF. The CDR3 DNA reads TGTGCCATCAGTGAGTCTGGGACAGGGTGGGAAGTTGATGGCTACACCTTC.

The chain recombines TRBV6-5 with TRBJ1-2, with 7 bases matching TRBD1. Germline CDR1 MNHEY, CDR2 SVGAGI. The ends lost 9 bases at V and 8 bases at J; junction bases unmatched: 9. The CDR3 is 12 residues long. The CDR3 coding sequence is TGTGCCAGTAGGAGGGGGCGTGAAGGCTACACCTTC. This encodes CASRRGREGYTF.

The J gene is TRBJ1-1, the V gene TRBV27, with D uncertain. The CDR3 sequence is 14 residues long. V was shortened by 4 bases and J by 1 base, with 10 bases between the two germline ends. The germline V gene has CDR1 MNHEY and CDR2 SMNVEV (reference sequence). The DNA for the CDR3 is TGTGCCAGCAGTTCACCCGGGAGGAACACTGAAGCTTTCTTT. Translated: CASSSPGRNTEAFF.

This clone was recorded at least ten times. CDR3 DNA sequence: TGTGCCAGCAGTTATCGAGAGCGGGAGCTTAAAGAGACCCAGTACTTC. It translates to CASSYRERELKETQYF. The chain employs TRBV6-9 and TRBJ2-5, with TRBD2 identical over 8 bases. The CDR3 totals 16 residues. Trimming at V came to 2 bases and at J to 3 bases, leaving 8 bases not matched to a gene. The V gene's germline CDR1 is MNHGY and CDR2 SVAAGI.

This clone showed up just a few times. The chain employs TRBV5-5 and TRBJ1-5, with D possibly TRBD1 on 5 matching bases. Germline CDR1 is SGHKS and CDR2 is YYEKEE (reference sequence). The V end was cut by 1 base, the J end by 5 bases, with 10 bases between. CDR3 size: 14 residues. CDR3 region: CASSLLQGDQPQHF. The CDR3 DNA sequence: TGTGCCAGCAGCTTGTTGCAGGGTGATCAGCCCCAGCATTTT.

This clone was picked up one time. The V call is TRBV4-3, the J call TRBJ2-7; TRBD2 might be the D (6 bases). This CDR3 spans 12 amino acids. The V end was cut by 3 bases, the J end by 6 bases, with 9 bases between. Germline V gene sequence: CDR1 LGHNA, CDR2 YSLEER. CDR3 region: CASSQEGSEQYF. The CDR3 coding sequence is TGCGCCAGCAGCCAGGAGGGGAGCGAGCAGTACTTC.

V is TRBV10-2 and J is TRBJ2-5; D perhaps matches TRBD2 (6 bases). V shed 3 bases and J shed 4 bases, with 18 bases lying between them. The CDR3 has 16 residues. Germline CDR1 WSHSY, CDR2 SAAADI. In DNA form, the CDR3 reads TGCGCCAGCAGTGACGCCCGGGGCCGGCGGGGAGAGACCCAGTACTTC. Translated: CASSDARGRRGETQYF.

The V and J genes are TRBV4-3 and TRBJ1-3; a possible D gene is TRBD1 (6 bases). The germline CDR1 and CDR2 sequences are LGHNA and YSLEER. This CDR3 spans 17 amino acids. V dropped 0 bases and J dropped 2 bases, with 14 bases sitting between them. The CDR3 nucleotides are TGCGCCAGCAGCCAAGATTTAACAACAGGGACTGGAAACACCATATATTTT. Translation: CASSQDLTTGTGNTIYF.

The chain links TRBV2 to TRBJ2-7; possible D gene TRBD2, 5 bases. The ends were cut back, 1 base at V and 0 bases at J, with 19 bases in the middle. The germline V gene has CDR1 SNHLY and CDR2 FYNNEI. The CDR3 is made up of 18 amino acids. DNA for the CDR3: TGTGCCAGCAGTGAAGGGTTAGTGAGGACTGGGCGCTCCTACGAGCAGTACTTC. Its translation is CASSEGLVRTGRSYEQYF.

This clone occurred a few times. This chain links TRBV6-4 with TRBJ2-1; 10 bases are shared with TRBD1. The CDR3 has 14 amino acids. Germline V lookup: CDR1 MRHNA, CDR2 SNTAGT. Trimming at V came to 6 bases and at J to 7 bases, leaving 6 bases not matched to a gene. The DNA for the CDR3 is TGTGCCAGCAGACGACAGGGGGCAAAAAATGAGCAGTTCTTC. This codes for CASRRQGAKNEQFF.

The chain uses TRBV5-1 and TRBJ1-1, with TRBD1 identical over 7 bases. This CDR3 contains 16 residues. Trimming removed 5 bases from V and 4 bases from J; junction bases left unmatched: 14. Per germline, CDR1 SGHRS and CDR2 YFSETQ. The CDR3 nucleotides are TGCGCCAGCAGGAATAGGGGGCGAGTCGAGGCCACTGAAGCTTTCTTT. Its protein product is CASRNRGRVEATEAFF.